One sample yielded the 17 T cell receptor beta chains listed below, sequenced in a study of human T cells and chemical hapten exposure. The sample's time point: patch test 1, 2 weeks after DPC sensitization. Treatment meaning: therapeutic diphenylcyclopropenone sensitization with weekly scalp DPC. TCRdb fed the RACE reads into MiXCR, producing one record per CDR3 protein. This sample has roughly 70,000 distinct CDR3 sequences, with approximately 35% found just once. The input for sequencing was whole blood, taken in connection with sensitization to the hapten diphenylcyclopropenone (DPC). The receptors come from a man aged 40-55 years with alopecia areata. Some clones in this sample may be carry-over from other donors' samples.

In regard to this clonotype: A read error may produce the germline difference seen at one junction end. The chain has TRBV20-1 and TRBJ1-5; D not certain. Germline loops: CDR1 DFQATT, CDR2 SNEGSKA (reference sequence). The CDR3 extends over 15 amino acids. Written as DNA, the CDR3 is TGCAGTGCTGCTCGCTATGGGGATAGCAGTCAGCCCCAGCATTTT. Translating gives CSAARYGDSSQPQHF.

CDR3 sequence (DNA): TGTGCCAGCATACGGACAGGTAATACTGAAGCTTTCTTT. Translating gives CASIRTGNTEAFF. This chain connects TRBV6-1 to TRBJ1-1; 7 bases align to TRBD1. The V gene end was trimmed by 7 bases and the J gene end by 5 bases; junction bases not matched to a gene: 7. Germline assignment: CDR1 MNHNS and CDR2 SASEGT. The CDR3 covers 13 residues.

CDR3 sequence: CASSEIGTGVGDTQYF. Here the CDR3 DNA reads TGCGCCAGCAGTGAAATCGGGACAGGGGTTGGAGATACGCAGTATTTT. The chain joins TRBV10-2 to TRBJ2-3, with TRBD1 identical over 10 bases. The CDR3 is 16 amino acids. Germline V lookup: CDR1 WSHSY, CDR2 SAAADI. The trim removed 3 bases at V and 5 bases at J, leaving 8 bases unmatched.

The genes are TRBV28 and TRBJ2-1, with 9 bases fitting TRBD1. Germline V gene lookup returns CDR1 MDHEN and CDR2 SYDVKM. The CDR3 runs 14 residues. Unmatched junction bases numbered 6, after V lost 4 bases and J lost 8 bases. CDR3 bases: TGTGCCAGCAGTTCCCTGGACAGGGGATATGAGCAGTTCTTC. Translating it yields CASSSLDRGYEQFF.

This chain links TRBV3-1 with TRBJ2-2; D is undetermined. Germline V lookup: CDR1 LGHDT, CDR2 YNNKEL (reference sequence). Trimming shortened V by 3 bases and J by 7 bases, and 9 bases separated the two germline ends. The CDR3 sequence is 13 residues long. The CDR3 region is CASSQAADGELFF. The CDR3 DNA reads TGTGCCAGCAGCCAGGCGGCGGACGGGGAGCTGTTTTTT.

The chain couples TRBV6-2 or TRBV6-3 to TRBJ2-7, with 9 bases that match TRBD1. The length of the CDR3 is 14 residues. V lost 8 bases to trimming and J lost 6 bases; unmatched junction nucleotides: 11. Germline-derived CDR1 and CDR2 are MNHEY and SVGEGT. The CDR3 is CASARDREVVEQYF. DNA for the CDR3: TGTGCCAGCGCAAGGGACAGGGAAGTTGTCGAGCAGTACTTC.

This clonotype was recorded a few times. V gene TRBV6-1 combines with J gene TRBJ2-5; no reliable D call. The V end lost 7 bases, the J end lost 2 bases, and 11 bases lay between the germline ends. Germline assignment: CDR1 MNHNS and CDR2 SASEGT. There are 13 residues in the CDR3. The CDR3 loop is CASNGRRQETQYF. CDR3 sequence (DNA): TGTGCCAGCAATGGTAGGAGACAAGAGACCCAGTACTTC.

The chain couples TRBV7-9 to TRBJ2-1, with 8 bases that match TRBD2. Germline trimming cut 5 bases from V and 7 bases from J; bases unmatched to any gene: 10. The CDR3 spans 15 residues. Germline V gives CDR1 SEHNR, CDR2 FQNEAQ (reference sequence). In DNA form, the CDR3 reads TGTGCCAGCAGCCCGGGGGCGGGAGGATCAAATGAGCAGTTCTTC. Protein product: CASSPGAGGSNEQFF.

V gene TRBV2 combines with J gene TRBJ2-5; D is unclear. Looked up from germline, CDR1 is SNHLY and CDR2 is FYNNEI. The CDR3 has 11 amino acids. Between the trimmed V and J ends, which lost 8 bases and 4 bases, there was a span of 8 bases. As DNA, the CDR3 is TGTGCCAGCCGTCAGGTAGAGACCCAGTACTTC. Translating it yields CASRQVETQYF.

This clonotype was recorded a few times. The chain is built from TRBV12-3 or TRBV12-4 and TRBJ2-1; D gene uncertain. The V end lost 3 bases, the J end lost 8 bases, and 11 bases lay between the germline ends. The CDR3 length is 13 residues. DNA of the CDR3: TGTGCCAGCAGTTTTAGAACAACCCATGAGCAGTTCTTC. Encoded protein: CASSFRTTHEQFF.

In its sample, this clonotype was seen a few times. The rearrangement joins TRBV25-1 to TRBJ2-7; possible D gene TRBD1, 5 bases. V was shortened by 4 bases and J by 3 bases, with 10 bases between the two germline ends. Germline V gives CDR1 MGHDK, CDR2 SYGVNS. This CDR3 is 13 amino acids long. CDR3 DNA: TGTGCCAGCAGTGGTACGCAGGGCTACGAGCAGTACTTC. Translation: CASSGTQGYEQYF.

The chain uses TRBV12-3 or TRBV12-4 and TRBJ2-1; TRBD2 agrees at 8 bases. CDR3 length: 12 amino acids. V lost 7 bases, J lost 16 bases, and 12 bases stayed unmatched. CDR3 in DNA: TGTGCCAGCAAGGAAACGGGAGGGCCAAAATTCTTC. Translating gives CASKETGGPKFF.

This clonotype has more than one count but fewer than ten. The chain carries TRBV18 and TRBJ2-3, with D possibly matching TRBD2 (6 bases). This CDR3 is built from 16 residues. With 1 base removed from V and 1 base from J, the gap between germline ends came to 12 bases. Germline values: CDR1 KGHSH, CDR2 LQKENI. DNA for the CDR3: TGTGCCAGCTCACCACGGGCCGGGACTGGCACAGATACGCAGTATTTT. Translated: CASSPRAGTGTDTQYF.

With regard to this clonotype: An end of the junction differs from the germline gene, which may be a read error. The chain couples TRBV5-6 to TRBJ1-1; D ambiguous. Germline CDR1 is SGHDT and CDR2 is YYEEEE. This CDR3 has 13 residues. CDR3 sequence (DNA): TGTGCCAGCAGCAGACCTCCGAACACTGAAACTTTCTTT. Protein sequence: CASSRPPNTETFF.

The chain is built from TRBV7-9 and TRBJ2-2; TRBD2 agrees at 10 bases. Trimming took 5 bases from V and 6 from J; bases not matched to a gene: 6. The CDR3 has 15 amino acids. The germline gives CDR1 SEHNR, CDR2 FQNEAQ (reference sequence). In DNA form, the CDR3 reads TGTGCCAGCAGCCCTCTAGCGGGAGTGGCCGGGGAGCTGTTTTTT. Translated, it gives CASSPLAGVAGELFF.

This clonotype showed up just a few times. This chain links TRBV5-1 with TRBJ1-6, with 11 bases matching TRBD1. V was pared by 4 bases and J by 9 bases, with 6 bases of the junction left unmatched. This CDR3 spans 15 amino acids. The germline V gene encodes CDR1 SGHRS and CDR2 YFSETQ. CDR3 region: CASSAGTGGVSPLHF. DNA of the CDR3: TGCGCCAGCAGCGCTGGGACAGGGGGAGTTTCACCCCTCCACTTT.

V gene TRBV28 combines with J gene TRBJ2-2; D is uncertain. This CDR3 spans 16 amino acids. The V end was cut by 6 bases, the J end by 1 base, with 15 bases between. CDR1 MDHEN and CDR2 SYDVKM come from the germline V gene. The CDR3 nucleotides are TGTGCCAGCAGCCCTCTGAGCAAGATGAACACCGGGGAGCTGTTTTTT. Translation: CASSPLSKMNTGELFF.